This T cell receptor beta chain is from a study of monozygotic twins with inflammatory bowel disease. General study points: For IBD, no single strong associated signal or clonotype was supported. With others, IBD patients shared fewer clonotypes than healthy twins did, especially with disease activity.

TCRdb re-analyzed the 5' RACE reads; it lists each CDR3 protein once, without DNA. The listing records 110,000 to 150,000 distinct CDR3 sequences. In the case of this clonotype: Its antigen is unidentified.

Sequenced input: blood. The clonotype originates from a human donor with ulcerative colitis or Crohn's disease, or a healthy co-twin of an affected twin (not recorded which).

The CDR3: CASRLAGAETQYF. The chain couples TRBV2 to TRBJ2-5; TCRdb names TRBD2, which stays unverified in the absence of DNA. There are 13 residues in the CDR3. Germline V gene lookup returns CDR1 SNHLY and CDR2 FYNNEI.